This TCR beta chain is drawn from a study of blood T cell repertoires in COVID-19 (dated by TCRdb to 2020 to 2022). Turning to the overall study: The collaborator samples originated in the United States, Italy and Spain and spanned the acute and convalescent phases of COVID-19. The material from the prospective study consisted of cDNA or gDNA derived from T cells, B-cell-depleted T cells, or PBMCs. The dataset comprised deeply sampled blood TCRbeta repertoires from subjects exposed to, actively infected with, or recovered from COVID-19. The repertoires were made available in a free public database intended to serve as a resource for research on the immune response to SARS-CoV-2. The samples were drawn from the first 160 participants of the ongoing ImmuneRACE study and from 950 to 1,500 subjects provided by 6 global collaborators. Sample metadata almost always included a de-identified subject ID, COVID-19 status, age in years and sex. Where available, HLA class I and class II types were obtained from metadata supplied by the sample provider rather than from assay-based typing.

Trimming accounts for 2 bases at V and 2 bases at J, while the number of junction bases matched to no gene is 10. CDR1 and CDR2, per the germline V gene, are SGHDN and FVKESK. Its CDR3 holds 17 amino acids, cysteine through phenylalanine. The entry retains the CDR3 DNA only, 51 bases that are in frame from base 1. A word on this clone: The specificity of this receptor is unknown. No qualities accompany the bases; no much larger clone lies one base away.

In Seattle, one collaborating source enrolled patients while the infection was active and tracked those patients longitudinally over the course of disease. Collaborating institutions collected whole blood in K2EDTA tubes following their own protocols. For TCRbeta analysis, collaborators shipped samples in one of three forms: frozen whole blood, isolated PBMCs, or DNA extracted from either of those sample types. TCRbeta CDR3 regions were amplified from genomic DNA using the immunoSEQ Assay, a bias-controlled multiplex PCR. The paper's data handling went like this. Within the assay, amplification of reference gene primers was used to estimate how many nucleated cells each sample contained. To quantify the absolute abundance of each unique TCRbeta CDR3 rearrangement, sequence reads were collapsed and filtered. For each sample, productive Simpson clonality was calculated as the square root of Simpson's diversity index over productive rearrangements. TCRdb provides this immuneACCESS table in a form limited to in-frame rearrangements. Some clones are lacking; in checked studies, under half of them reflect an unresolved V gene, and why the rest are absent is not known. V, J and clone size were drawn from that table, and D and trimming were deduced from the DNA. Counted in this sample were about 230,000 clones; 85% of them appeared once. 4.5% to 6% of the sample belongs to the ten largest clones.

What the study reported, not specific to this receptor: The quantity of clinical and demographic metadata differed by source and by participant and was supplied without curation.

The TCR comes from a man aged 50 to 59 with COVID-19, enrolled during active disease. The specimen sequenced was peripheral blood. The chain is made from TRBV14 and TRBJ2-7, with 9 bases aligning to TRBD1. The DNA sequence is as follows: TGTGCCAGCAGCCAATGGGGGGGACAGGGTATTCCCTACGAGCAGTACTTC. This codes for CASSQWGGQGIPYEQYF.